This T cell receptor (beta chain) was documented in a study of shared clonotypes between healthy human individuals. The length of the CDR3 is 13 residues. Between the trimmed V and J ends, which lost 1 base and 2 bases, there was a span of 5 bases. Germline CDR1 SGHTA, CDR2 FQGTGA. The method was immunoSEQ multiplex PCR; TCRdb's version includes in-frame clones alone and lacks a portion of them. Of around 1.1 million clones in the sample, 75% to 80% were seen once. Sequences were obtained from memory CD4+ T cells from PBMCs. Subset given: CD45RA-negative fraction. This TCR was sampled from a man between 18 and 35 years old in good health. Some clones in this sample may be carry-over from other donors' samples. This chain connects TRBV7-3 to TRBJ2-5, with D uncertain. The CDR3 sequence: CASSLSIQETQYF. CDR3 DNA sequence: TGTGCCAGCAGCTTAAGTATTCAAGAGACCCAGTACTTC.